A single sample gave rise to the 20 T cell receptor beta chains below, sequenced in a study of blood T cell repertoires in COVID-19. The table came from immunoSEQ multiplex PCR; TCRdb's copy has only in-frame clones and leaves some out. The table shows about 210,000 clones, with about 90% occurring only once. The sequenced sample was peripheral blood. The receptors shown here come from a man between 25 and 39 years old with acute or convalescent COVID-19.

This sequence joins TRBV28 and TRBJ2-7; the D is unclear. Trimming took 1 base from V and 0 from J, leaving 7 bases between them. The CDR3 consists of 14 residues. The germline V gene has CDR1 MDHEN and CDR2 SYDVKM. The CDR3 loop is CASSLYLSSYEQYF. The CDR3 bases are TGTGCCAGCAGTTTATACCTATCCTCCTACGAGCAGTACTTC.

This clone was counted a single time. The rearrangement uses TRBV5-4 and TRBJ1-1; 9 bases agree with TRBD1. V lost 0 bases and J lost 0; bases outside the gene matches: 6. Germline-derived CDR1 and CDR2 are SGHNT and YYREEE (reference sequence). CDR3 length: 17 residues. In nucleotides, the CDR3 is TGTGCCAGCAGCTTGGGAGGGACAGGGTACATGAACACTGAAGCTTTCTTT. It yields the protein CASSLGGTGYMNTEAFF.

The CDR3 DNA follows: TGCGCCAGCAGCTCCGAACTAGCGGGGGGGCCCCACGAGCAGTACTTC. Its translation is CASSSELAGGPHEQYF. The chain links TRBV5-1 to TRBJ2-7; TRBD2 agrees at 13 bases. CDR1 is SGHRS, CDR2 YFSETQ, per germline. The CDR3 is made up of 16 amino acids. J was trimmed by 5 bases and V by 3 bases; bases with no gene match: 8.

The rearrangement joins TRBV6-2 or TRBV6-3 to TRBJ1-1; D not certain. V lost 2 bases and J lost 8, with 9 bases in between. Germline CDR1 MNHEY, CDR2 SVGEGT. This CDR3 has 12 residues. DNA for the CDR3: TGTGCCAGCAGTTACGGCTCGGGGGAAGCTTTCTTT. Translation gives CASSYGSGEAFF.

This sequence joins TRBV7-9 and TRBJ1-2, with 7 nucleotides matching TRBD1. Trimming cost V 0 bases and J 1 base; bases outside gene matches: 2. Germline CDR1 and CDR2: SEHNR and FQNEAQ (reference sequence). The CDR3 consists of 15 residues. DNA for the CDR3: TGTGCCAGCAGCTTAGCCGACAGGGTTAACTATGGCTACACCTTC. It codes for CASSLADRVNYGYTF. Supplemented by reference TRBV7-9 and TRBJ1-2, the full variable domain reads DTGVSQNPRHKITKRGQNVTFRCDPISEHNRLYWYRQTLGQGPEFLTYFQNEAQLEKSRLLSDRFSAERPKGSFSTLEIQRTEQGDSAMYLCASSLADRVNYGYTFGSGTRLTVV.

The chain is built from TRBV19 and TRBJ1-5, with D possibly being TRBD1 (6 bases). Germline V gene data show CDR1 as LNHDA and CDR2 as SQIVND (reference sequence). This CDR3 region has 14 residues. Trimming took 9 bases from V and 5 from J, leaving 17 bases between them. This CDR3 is CASRLQQGYQPQHF. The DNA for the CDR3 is TGTGCCAGCAGACTACAACAGGGATATCAGCCCCAGCATTTT.

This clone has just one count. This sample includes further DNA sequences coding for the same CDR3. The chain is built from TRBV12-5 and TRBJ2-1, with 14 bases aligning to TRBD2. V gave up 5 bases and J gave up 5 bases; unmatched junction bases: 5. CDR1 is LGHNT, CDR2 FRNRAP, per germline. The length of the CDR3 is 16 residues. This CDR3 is CASGPGTSGSNNEQFF. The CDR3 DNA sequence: TGTGCTAGTGGTCCAGGGACTAGCGGGAGCAACAATGAGCAGTTCTTC.

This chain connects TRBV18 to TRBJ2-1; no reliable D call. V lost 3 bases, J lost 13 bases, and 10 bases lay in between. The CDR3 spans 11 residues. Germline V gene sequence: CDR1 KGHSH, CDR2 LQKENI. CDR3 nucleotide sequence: TGTGCCAGCTCACCGTTGGCGGAACAGTTCTTC. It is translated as CASSPLAEQFF.

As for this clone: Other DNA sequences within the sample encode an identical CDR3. CDR3 sequence reads: CSVELAVYGYTF. In nucleotides, the CDR3 is TGCAGCGTTGAATTGGCCGTCTATGGCTACACCTTC. The chain carries TRBV29-1 and TRBJ1-2, with D hard to call. The germline gives CDR1 SQVTM, CDR2 ANQGSEA. V was cut by 2 bases and J by 4 bases, with 8 bases left in between. The CDR3 is 12 residues long. Full variable domain (missing parts from reference TRBV29-1 and TRBJ1-2): SAVISQKPSRDICQRGTSLTIQCQVDSQVTMMFWYRQQPGQSLTLIATANQGSEATYESGFVIDKFPISRPNLTFSTLTVSNMSPEDSSIYLCSVELAVYGYTFGSGTRLTVV.

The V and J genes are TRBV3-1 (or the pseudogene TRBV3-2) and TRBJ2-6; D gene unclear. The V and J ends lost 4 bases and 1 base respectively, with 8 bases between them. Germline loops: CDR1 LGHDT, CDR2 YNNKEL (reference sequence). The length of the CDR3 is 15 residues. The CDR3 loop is CASSRSGSGANVLTF. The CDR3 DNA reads TGTGCCAGCAGCCGATCGGGTTCTGGGGCCAACGTCCTGACTTTC.

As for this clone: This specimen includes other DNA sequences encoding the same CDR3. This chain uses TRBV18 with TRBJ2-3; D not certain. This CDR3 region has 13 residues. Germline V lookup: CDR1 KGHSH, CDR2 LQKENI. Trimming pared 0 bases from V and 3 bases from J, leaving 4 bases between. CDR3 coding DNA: TGTGCCAGCTCACCACCGTCTACAGATACGCAGTATTTT. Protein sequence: CASSPPSTDTQYF.

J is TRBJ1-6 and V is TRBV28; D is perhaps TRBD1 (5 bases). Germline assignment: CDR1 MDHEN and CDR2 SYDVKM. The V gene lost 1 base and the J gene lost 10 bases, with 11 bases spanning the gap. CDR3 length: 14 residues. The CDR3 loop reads CASSLYQGGSPLHF. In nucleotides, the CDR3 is TGTGCCAGCAGTTTATATCAGGGAGGCTCACCCCTCCACTTT.

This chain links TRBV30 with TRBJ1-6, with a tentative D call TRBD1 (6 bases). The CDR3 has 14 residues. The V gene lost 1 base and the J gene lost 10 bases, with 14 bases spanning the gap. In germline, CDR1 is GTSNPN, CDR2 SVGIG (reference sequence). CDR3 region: CAWSGQVYYSPLHF. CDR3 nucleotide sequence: TGTGCCTGGAGTGGACAGGTCTATTACTCACCCCTCCACTTT.

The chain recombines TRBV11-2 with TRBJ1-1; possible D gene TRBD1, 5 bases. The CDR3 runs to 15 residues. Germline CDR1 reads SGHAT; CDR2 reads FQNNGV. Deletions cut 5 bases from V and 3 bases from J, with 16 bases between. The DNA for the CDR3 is TGTGCCAGCAGCCCCCGTCAGGGCTTATACACTGAAGCTTTCTTT. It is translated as CASSPRQGLYTEAFF.

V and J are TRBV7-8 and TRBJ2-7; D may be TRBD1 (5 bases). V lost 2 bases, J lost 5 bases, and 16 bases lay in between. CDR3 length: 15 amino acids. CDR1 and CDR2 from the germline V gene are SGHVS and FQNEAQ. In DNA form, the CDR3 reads TGTGCCAGCAGCTTACAGGGCGGAAGGGGCGACGAGCAGTACTTC. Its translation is CASSLQGGRGDEQYF.

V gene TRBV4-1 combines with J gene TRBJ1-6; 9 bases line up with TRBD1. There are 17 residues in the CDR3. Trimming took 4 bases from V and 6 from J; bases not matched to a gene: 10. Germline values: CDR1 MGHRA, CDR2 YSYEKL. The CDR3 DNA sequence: TGCGCCAGCAGCCTAACAACCACAGGGGGCGTTAATTCACCCCTCCACTTT. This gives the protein CASSLTTTGGVNSPLHF.

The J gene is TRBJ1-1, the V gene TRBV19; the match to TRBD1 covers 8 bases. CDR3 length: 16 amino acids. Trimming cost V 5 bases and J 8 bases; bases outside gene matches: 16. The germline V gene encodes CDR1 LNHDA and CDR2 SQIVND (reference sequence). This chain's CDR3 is CASSAARAGGLGEAFF. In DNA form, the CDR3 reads TGTGCCAGTAGTGCCGCCCGGGCAGGGGGCCTTGGGGAAGCTTTCTTT.

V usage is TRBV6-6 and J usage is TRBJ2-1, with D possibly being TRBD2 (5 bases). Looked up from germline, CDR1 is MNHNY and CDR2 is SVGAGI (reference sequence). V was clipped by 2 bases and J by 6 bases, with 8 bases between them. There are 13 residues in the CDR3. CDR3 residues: CASSYARVNEQFF. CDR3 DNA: TGTGCCAGCAGTTACGCGCGGGTCAATGAGCAGTTCTTC.

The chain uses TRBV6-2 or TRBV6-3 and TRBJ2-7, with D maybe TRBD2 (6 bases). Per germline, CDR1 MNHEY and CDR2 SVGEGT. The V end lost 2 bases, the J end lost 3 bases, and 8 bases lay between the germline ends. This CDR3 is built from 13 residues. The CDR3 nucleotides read TGTGCCAGCAGTTACGGCGGGAACTACGAGCAGTACTTC. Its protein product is CASSYGGNYEQYF.

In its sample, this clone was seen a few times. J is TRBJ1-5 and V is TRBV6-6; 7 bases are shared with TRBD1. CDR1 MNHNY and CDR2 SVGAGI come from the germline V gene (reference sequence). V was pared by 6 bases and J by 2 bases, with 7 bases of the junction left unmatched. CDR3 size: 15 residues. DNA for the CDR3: TGTGCCAGCAGCAACAGGGGAGAAGGCAATCAGCCCCAGCATTTT. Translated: CASSNRGEGNQPQHF.